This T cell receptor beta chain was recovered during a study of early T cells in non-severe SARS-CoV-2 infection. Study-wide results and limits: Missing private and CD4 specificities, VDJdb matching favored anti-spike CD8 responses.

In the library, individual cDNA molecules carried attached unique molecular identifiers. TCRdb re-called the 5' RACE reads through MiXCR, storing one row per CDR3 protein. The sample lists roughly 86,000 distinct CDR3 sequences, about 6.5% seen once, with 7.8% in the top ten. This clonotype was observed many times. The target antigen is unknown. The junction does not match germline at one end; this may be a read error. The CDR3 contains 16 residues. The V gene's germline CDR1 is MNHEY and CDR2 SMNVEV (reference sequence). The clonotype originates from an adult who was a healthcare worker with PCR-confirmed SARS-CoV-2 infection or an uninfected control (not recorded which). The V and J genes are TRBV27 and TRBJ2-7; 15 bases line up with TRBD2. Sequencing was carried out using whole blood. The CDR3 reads CASRLSGLAGGYEQYF. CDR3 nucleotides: TGTGCCAGCAGATTATCGGGACTAGCGGGAGGATACGAGCAGTACTTC.